The clone carrying this TCR beta chain came up a few times. The data were obtained in a study of T cells in Graves' hyperthyroidism and ophthalmopathy. RNA transcripts served as the template for amplifying TCR beta CDR3 regions. HTBI primers were used for first-round RT-PCR of the TCR CDR3. TCRdb reprocessed the multiplex PCR reads with MiXCR, giving one entry per CDR3 protein. The sample includes about 580,000 distinct CDR3 sequences, about 15% seen only once; the top ten take 4.5% to 6%. Trimming took 8 bases from V and 0 from J, leaving 14 bases between them. CDR3 size: 13 residues. The germline gives CDR1 DFQATT, CDR2 SNEGSKA (reference sequence).

What was sequenced was blood. The chain recombines TRBV20-1 with TRBJ2-7; D gene ambiguous. The source is a woman aged 25 to 45 with Graves' hyperthyroidism that later progressed to Graves' ophthalmopathy. The CDR3 coding sequence is TGCAGTTCCCGCCCCTCCAGCTCCTACGAGCAGTACTTC. This sequence encodes CSSRPSSSYEQYF.